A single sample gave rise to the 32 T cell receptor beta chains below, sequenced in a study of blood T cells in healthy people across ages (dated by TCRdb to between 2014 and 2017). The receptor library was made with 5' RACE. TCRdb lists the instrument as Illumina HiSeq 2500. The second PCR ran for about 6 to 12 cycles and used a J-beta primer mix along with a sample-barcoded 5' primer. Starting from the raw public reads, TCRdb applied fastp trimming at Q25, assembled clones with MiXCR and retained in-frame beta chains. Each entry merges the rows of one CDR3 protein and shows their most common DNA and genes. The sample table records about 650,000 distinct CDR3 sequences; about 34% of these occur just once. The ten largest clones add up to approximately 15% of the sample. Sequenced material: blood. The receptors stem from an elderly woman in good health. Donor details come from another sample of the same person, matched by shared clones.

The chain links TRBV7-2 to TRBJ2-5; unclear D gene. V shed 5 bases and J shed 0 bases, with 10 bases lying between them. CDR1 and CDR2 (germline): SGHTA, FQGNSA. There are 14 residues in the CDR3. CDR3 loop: CASSPSSYQETQYF. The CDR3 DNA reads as TGTGCCAGCAGCCCCAGCTCTTACCAAGAGACCCAGTACTTC.

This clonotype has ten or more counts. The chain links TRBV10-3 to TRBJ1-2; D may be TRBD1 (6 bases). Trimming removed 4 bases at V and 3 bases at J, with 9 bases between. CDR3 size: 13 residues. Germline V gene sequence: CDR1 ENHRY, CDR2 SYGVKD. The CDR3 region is CAISAEGDYGYTF. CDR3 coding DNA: TGTGCCATCAGTGCGGAGGGGGACTATGGCTACACCTTC.

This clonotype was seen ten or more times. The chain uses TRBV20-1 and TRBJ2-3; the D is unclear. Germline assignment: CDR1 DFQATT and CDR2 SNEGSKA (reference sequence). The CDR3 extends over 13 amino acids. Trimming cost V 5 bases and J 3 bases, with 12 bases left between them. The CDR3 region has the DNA TGCAGTGCTCAAGGGAAAGGGACAGATACGCAGTATTTT. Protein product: CSAQGKGTDTQYF.

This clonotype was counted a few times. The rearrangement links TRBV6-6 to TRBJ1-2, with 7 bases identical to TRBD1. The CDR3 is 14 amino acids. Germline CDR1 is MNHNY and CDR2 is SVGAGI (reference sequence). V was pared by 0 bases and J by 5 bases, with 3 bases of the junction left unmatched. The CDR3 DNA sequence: TGTGCCAGCAGTTACTCGACAGGGATGTATGGCTACACCTTC. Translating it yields CASSYSTGMYGYTF.

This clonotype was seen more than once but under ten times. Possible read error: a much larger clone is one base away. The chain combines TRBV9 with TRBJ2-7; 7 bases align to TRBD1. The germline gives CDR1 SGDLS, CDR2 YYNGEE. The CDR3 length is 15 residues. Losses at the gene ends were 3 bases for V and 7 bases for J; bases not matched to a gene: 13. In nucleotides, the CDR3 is TGTGCCAGCAGCGGAGACCCGACAGGGTACAATGAGCAGTACTTC. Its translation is CASSGDPTGYNEQYF.

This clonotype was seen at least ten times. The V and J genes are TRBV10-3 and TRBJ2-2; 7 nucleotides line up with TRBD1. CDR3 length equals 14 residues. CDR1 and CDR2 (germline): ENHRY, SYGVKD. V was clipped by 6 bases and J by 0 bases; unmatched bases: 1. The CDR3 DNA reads TGTGCCATCAGGGGACAGTCGAACACCGGGGAGCTGTTTTTT. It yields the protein CAIRGQSNTGELFF.

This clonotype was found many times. The CDR3, as DNA: TGTGCCAGCAGGGAGCAGAAAACGCAGTATTTT. Protein sequence: CASREQKTQYF. The V call is TRBV6-5, the J call TRBJ2-3; no firm D call. Germline CDR1 is MNHEY and CDR2 is SVGAGI. The CDR3 totals 11 residues. Trimming pared 6 bases from V and 9 bases from J, leaving 10 bases between.

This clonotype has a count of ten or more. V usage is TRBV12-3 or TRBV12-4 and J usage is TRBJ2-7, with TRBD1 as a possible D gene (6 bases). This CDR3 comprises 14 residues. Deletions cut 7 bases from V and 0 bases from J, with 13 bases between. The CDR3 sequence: CASKWAGASYEQYF. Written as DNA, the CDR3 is TGTGCCAGCAAGTGGGCAGGGGCCTCCTACGAGCAGTACTTC.

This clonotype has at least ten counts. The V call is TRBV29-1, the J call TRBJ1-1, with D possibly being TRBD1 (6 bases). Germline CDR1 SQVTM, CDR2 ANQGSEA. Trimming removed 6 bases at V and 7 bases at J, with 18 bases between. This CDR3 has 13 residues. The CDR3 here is CSVEPGGPVEAFF. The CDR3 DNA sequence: TGCAGCGTCGAGCCCGGGGGGCCAGTTGAAGCTTTCTTT.

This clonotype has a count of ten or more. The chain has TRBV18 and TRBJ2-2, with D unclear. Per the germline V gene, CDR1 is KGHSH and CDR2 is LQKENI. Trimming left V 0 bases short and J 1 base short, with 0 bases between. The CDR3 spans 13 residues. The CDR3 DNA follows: TGTGCCAGCTCACCACCGAACACCGGGGAGCTGTTTTTT. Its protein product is CASSPPNTGELFF.

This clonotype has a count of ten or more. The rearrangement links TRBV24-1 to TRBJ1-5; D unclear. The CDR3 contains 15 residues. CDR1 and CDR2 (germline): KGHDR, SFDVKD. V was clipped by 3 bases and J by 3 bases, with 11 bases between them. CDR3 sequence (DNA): TGTGCCACCAGTGATACGGCGGATTTCAATCAGCCCCAGCATTTT. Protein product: CATSDTADFNQPQHF.

This CDR3 reads CAWHAPGTGFYEQYF. For the CDR3, the DNA is TGTGCCTGGCATGCCCCCGGGACAGGGTTCTACGAGCAGTACTTC. This chain connects TRBV24-1 to TRBJ2-7, with 9 bases aligning to TRBD1. Trimming cost V 12 bases and J 3 bases; bases outside gene matches: 14. The germline CDR1 and CDR2 sequences are KGHDR and SFDVKD. The CDR3 runs 15 residues.

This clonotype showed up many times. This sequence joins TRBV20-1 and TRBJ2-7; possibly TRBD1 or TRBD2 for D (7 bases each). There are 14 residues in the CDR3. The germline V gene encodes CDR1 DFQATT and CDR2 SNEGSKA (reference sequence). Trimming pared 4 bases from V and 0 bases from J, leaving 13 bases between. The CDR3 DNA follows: TGCAGTGCTATCAGGGGGGGTTTCTCCTACGAGCAGTACTTC. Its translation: CSAIRGGFSYEQYF.

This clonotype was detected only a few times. Written as DNA, the CDR3 is TGTGCCAGCAGTGAAACCTGGACAGGGGTGCAGCCCCAGCATTTT. This encodes CASSETWTGVQPQHF. V usage is TRBV2 and J usage is TRBJ1-5; 9 positions match TRBD1. Trimming at V came to 2 bases and at J to 7 bases, leaving 6 bases not matched to a gene. This CDR3 contains 15 residues. Germline-derived CDR1 and CDR2 are SNHLY and FYNNEI. Full variable domain (rest looked up from reference TRBV2 and TRBJ1-5): EPEVTQTPSHQVTQMGQEVILRCVPISNHLYFYWYRQILGQKVEFLVSFYNNEISEKSEIFDDQFSVERPDGSNFTLKIRSTKLEDSAMYFCASSETWTGVQPQHFGDGTRLSIL.

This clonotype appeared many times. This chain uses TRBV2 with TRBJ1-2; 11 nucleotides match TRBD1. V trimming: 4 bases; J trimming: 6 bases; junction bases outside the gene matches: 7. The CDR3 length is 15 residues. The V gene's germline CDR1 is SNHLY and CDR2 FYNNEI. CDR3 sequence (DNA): TGTGCCAGCAGTGCCGGGACAGGGGGAGCACATGGCTACACCTTC. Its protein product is CASSAGTGGAHGYTF.

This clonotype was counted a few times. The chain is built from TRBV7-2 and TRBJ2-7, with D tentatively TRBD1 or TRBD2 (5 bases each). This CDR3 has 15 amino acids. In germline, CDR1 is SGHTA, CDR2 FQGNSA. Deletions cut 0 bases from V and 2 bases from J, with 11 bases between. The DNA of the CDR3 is TGTGCCAGCAGCTTAGCGGGGGAATTCCCCTACGAGCAGTACTTC. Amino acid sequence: CASSLAGEFPYEQYF.

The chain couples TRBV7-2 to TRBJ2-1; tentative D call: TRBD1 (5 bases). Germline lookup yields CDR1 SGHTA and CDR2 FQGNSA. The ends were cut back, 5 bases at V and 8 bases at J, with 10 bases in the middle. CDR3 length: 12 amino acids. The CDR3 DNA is TGTGCCAGCAGCCCAAGGGGTCATGAGCAGTTCTTC. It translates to CASSPRGHEQFF.

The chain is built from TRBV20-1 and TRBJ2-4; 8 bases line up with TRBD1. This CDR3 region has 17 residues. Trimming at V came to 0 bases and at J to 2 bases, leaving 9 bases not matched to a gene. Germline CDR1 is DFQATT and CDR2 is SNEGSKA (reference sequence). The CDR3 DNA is TGCAGTGCTAGAGATCTCGGGCCAGGGGGCTCCAAAAACATTCAGTACTTC. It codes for CSARDLGPGGSKNIQYF.

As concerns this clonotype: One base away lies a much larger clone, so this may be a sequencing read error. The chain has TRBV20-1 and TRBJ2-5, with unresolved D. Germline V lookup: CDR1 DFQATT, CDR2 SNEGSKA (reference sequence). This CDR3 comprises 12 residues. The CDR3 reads CGARRNQETQYF. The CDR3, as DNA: TGCGGTGCTAGGAGAAACCAAGAGACCCAGTACTTC.

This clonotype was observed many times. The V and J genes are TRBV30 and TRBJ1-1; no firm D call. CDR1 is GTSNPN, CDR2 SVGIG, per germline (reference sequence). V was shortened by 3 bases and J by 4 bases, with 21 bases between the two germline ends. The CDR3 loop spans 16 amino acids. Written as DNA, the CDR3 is TGTGCCTGGAGGCCTAGGAGAGCGGTGGGTGGCACTGAAGCTTTCTTT. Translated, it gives CAWRPRRAVGGTEAFF.

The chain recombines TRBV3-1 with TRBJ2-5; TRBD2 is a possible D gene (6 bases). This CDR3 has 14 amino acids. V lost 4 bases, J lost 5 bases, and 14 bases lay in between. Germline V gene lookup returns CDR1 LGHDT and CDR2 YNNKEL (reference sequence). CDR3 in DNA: TGTGCCAGCAGCCCTGGGGACTTTCTGGAGACCCAGTACTTC. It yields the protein CASSPGDFLETQYF.

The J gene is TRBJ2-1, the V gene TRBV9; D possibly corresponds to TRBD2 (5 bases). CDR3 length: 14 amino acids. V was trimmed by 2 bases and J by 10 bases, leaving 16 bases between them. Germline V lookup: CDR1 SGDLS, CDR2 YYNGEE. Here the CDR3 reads CASSVSPGVGEQFF. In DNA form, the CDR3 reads TGTGCCAGCAGCGTGAGCCCCGGGGTTGGGGAGCAGTTCTTC.

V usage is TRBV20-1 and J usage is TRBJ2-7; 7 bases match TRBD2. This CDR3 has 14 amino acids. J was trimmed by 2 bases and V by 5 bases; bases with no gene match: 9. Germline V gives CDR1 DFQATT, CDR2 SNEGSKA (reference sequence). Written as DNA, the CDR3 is TGCAGTGCTGGCTCTAGCGGACCCACCTACGAGCAGTACTTC. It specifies CSAGSSGPTYEQYF.

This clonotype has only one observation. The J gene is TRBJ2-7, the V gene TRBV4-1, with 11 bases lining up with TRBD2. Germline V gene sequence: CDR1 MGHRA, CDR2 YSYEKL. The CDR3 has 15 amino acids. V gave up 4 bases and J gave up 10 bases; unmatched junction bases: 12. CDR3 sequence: CASSLSWTSGQTQYF. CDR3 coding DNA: TGCGCCAGCAGCCTTTCCTGGACTAGCGGGCAAACCCAGTACTTC.

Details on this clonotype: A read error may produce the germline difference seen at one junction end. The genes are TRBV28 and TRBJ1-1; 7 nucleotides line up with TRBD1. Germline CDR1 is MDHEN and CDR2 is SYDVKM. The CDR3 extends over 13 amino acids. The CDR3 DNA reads TGTACCAGCAATTCTGACAGGGAGACTGAAGCTTTCTTT. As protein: CTSNSDRETEAFF.

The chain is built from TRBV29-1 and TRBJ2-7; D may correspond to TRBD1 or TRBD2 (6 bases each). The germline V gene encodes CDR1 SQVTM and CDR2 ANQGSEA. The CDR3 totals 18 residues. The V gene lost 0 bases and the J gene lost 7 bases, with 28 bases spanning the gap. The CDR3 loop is CSVEDRTGDTSSYNEQYF. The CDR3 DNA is TGCAGCGTTGAAGATCGTACGGGGGACACCAGCTCCTACAATGAGCAGTACTTC.

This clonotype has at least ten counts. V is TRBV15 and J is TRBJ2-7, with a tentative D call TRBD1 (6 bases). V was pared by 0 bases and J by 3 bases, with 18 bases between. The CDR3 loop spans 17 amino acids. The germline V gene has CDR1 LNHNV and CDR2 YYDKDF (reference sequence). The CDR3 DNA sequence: TGTGCCACCAGCAGAGATGTGGGTTTAGCACAGGGCTACGAGCAGTACTTC. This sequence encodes CATSRDVGLAQGYEQYF.

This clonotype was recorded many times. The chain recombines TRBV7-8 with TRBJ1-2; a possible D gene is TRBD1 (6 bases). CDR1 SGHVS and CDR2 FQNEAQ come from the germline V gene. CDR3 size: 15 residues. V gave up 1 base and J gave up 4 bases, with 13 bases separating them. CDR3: CASSLERGLAYGYTF. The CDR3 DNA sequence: TGTGCCAGCAGCTTAGAAAGGGGGTTAGCCTATGGCTACACCTTC.

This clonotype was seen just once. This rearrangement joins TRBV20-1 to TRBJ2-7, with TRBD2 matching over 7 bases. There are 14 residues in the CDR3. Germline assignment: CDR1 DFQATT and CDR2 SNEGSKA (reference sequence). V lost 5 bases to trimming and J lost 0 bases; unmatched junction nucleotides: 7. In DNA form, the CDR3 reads TGCAGTGCTCTGACGGGGAGGGCCTCCTACGAGCAGTACTTC. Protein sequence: CSALTGRASYEQYF.

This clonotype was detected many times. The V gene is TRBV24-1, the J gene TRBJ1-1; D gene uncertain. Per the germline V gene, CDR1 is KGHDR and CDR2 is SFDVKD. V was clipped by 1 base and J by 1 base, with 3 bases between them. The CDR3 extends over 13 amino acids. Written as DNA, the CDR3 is TGTGCCACCAGTGATTTCCCGAACACTGAAGCTTTCTTT. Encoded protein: CATSDFPNTEAFF.

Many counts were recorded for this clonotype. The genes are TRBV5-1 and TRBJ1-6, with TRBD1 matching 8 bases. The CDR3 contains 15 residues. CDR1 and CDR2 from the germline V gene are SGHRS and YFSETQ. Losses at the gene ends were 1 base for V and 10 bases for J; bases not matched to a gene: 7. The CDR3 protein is CASSLKDREKSPLHF. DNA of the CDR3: TGCGCCAGCAGCTTGAAGGACAGGGAGAAATCACCCCTCCACTTT.

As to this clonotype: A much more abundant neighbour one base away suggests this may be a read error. In nucleotides, the CDR3 is TGTGCCAGCAGTGTTGCGGACGCGAACGCCTACGAGCAGTACTTC. Its translation: CASSVADANAYEQYF. The V and J genes are TRBV6-1 and TRBJ2-7; D gene ambiguous. V dropped 4 bases and J dropped 2 bases, with 15 bases sitting between them. This CDR3 is 15 amino acids long. Germline V gives CDR1 MNHNS, CDR2 SASEGT.